The clone carrying this T cell receptor beta chain was seen just once. These data belong to a study of CD8 T cells in Susac syndrome. Germline V lookup: CDR1 SGHTA, CDR2 FQGNSA. Trimming took 1 base from V and 7 from J, leaving 13 bases between them. This CDR3 is built from 14 residues. Random hexamers were used to reverse transcribe an amount of about 0.5 to 1 ug RNA. A single record per CDR3 protein comes from TCRdb applying MiXCR to the immunoSEQ multiplex PCR reads. Found here are approximately 200,000 distinct CDR3 sequences, 95% of them singletons; the top ten hold 0.082%. The TCR sequence derives from a human donor with multiple sclerosis. Material for sequencing was CD4+ T cells from PBMCs. This rearrangement joins TRBV7-2 to TRBJ2-5; unclear D gene. The CDR3 reads CASSLEALRWTQYF. As DNA, the CDR3 is TGTGCCAGCAGCTTAGAAGCTCTCCGGTGGACCCAGTACTTC.